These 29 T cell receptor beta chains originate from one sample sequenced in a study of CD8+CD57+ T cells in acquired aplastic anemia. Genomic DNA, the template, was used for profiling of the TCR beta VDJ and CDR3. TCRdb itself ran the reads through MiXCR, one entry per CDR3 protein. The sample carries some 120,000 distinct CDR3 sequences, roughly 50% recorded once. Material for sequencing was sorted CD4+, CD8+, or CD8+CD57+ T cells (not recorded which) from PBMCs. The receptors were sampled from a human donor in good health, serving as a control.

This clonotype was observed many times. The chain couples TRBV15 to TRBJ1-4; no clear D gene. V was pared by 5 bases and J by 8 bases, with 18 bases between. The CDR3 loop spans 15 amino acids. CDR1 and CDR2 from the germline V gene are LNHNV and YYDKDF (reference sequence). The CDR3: CATSAQAGPAEKLFF. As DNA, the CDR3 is TGTGCCACCAGCGCGCAGGCTGGGCCGGCGGAAAAACTGTTTTTT.

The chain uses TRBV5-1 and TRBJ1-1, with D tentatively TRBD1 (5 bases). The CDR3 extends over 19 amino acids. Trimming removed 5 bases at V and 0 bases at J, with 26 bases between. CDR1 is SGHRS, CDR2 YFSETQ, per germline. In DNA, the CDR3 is TGCGCCAGCAGTCGTGATCTATCAAGACTCCCAGGGCTGAACACTGAAGCTTTCTTT. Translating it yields CASSRDLSRLPGLNTEAFF.

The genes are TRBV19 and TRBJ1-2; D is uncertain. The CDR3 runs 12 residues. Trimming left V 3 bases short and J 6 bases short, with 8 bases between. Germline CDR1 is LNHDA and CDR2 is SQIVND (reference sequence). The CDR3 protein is CASSIWRDGYTF. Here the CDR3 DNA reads TGTGCCAGTAGTATCTGGCGGGATGGCTACACCTTC.

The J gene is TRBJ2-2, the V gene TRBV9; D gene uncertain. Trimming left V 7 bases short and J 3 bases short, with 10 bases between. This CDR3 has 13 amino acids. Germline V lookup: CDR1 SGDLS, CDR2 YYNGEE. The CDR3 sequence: CASPERDTGELFF. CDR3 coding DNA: TGTGCCAGCCCGGAAAGGGACACCGGGGAGCTGTTTTTT.

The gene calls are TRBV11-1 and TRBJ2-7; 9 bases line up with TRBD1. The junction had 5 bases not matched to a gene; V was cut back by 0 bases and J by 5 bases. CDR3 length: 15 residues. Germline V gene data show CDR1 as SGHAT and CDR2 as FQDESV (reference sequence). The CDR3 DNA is TGTGCCAGCAGCTTAGCGTTCCGGGACAGGGACGAGCAGTACTTC. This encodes CASSLAFRDRDEQYF.

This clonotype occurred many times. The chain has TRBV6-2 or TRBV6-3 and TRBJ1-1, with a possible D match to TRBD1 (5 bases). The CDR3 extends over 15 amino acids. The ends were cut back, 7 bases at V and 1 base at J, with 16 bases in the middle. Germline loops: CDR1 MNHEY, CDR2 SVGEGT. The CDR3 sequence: CASKKGRSGNTEAFF. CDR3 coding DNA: TGTGCCAGCAAGAAGGGGCGGTCAGGGAACACTGAAGCTTTCTTT.

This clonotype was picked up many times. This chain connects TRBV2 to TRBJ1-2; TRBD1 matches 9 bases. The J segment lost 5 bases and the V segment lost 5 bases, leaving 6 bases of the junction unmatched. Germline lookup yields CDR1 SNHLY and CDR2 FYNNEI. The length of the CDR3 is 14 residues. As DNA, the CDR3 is TGTGCCAGCAGTTCTGACAGGGGGGGGTATGGCTACACCTTC. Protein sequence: CASSSDRGGYGYTF.

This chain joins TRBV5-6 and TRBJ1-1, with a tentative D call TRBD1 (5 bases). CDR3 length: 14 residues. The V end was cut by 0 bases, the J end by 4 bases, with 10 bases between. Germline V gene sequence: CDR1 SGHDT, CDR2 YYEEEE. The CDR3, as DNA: TGTGCCAGCAGCTTGGATGGGGCAGGCACTGAAGCTTTCTTT. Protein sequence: CASSLDGAGTEAFF. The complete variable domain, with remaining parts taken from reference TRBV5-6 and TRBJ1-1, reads DAGVTQSPTHLIKTRGQQVTLRCSPKSGHDTVSWYQQALGQGPQFIFQYYEEEERQRGNFPDRFSGHQFPNYSSELNVNALLLGDSALYLCASSLDGAGTEAFFGQGTRLTVV.

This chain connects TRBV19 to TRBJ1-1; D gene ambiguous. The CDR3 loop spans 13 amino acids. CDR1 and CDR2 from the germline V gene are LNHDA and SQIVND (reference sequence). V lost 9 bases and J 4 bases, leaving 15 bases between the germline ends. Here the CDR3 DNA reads TGTGCCAGCGCCCCCAATCCCGGCACTGAAGCTTTCTTT. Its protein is CASAPNPGTEAFF.

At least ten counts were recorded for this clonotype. The DNA for the CDR3 is TGTGCCAGCAGCGCGGCCGGGGTTGGAAACACCATATATTTT. This translates into CASSAAGVGNTIYF. J is TRBJ1-3 and V is TRBV9, with D uncertain. V was shortened by 3 bases and J by 3 bases, with 10 bases between the two germline ends. From germline, CDR1 is SGDLS and CDR2 YYNGEE. The CDR3 is made up of 14 amino acids.

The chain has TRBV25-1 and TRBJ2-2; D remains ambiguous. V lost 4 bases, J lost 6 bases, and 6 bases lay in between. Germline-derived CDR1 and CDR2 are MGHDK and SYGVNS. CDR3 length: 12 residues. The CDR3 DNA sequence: TGTGCCAGCAGTGCTAGGGCCGGGGAGCTGTTTTTT. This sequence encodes CASSARAGELFF.

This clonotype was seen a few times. The CDR3 loop is CASRMTGVNTGELFF. CDR3 DNA: TGTGCCAGTAGGATGACAGGGGTTAACACCGGGGAGCTGTTTTTT. The V call is TRBV19, the J call TRBJ2-2, with TRBD1 identical over 8 bases. Trimming at V came to 6 bases and at J to 2 bases, leaving 5 bases not matched to a gene. From germline, CDR1 is LNHDA and CDR2 SQIVND (reference sequence). This CDR3 is built from 15 residues.

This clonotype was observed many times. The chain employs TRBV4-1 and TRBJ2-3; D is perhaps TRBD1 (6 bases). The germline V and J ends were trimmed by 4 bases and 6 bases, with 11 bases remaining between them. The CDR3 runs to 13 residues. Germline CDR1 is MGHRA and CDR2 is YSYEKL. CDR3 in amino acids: CASSPRDIDTQYF. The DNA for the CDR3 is TGCGCCAGCAGCCCTAGGGACATCGATACGCAGTATTTT.

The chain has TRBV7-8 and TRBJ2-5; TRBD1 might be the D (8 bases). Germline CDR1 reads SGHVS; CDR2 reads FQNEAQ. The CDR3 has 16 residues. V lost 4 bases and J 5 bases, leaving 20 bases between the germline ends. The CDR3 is CASSSGQGGTSETQYF. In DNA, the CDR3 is TGTGCCAGCAGCTCAGGACAGGGAGGGACCTCGGAGACCCAGTACTTC.

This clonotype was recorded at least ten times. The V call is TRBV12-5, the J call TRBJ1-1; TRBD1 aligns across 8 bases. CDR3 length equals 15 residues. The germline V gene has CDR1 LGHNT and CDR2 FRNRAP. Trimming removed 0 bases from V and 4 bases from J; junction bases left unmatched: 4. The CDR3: CASGLVLGTGTEAFF. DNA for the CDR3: TGTGCTAGTGGTTTGGTACTTGGGACAGGCACTGAAGCTTTCTTT.

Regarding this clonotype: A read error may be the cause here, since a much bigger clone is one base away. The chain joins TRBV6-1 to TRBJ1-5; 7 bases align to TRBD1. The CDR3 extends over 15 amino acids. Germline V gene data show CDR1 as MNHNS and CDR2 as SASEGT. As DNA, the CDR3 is TGTGCCAGCAGCAGCACAGGGGTAGGAAATCGGCCCCAGCATTTT. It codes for CASSSTGVGNRPQHF.

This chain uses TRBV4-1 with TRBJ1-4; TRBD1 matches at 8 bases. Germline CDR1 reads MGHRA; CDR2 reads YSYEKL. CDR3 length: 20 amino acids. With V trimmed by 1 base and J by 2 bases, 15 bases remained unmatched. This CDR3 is CASSQGSGRGPRWTNEKLFF. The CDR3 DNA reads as TGCGCCAGCAGCCAAGGGTCTGGCAGGGGGCCCCGTTGGACTAATGAAAAACTGTTTTTT.

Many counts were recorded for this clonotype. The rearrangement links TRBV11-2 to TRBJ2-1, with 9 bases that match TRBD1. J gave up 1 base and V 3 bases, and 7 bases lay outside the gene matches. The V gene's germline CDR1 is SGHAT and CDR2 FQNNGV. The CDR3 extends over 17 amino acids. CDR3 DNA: TGTGCCAGCAGCTTCACCGTGGGACAGGGTTCCTACAATGAGCAGTTCTTC. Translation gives CASSFTVGQGSYNEQFF.

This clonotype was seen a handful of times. CDR3: CASSRDRTSYGYTF. The CDR3 DNA sequence: TGTGCCAGCAGTAGGGACAGAACTTCCTATGGCTACACCTTC. This sequence joins TRBV2 and TRBJ1-2; 7 positions agree with TRBD1. CDR1 and CDR2 from the germline V gene are SNHLY and FYNNEI. This CDR3 is 14 amino acids long. Trimming cost V 5 bases and J 4 bases; bases outside gene matches: 7.

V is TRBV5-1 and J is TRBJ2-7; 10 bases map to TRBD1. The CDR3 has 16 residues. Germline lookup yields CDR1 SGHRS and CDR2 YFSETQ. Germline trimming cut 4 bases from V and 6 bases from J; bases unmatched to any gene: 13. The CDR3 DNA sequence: TGCGCCAGCAGCCCCTCCCCCGGGACAGGGGTAGGCGAGCAGTACGTC. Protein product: CASSPSPGTGVGEQYV.

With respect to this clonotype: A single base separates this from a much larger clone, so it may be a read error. CDR3 residues: CAWSGRQGAFYGCTF. CDR3 coding DNA: TGTGCCTGGAGCGGTCGACAGGGGGCCTTTTATGGCTGCACCTTC. V usage is TRBV30 and J usage is TRBJ1-2, with TRBD1 identical over 10 bases. This CDR3 is built from 15 residues. In germline, CDR1 is GTSNPN, CDR2 SVGIG (reference sequence).

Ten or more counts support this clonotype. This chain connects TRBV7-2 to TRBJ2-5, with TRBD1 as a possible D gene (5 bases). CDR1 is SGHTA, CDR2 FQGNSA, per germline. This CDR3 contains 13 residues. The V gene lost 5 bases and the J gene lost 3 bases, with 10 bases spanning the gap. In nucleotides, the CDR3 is TGTGCCAGCAGCCAAAGCAGGGAAGAGACCCAGTACTTC. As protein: CASSQSREETQYF. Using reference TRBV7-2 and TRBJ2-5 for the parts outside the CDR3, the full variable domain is GAGVSQSPSNKVTEKGKDVELRCDPISGHTALYWYRQSLGQGLEFLIYFQGNSAPDKSGLPSDRFSAERTGGSVSTLTIQRTQQEDSAVYLCASSQSREETQYFGPGTRLLVL.

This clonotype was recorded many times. The CDR3 region has the DNA TGCGCCAGCAGCTTGCTAACACAGGGGAACAACAATGAGCAGTTCTTC. This gives the protein CASSLLTQGNNNEQFF. The chain has TRBV5-1 and TRBJ2-1; TRBD1 matches 7 bases. Looked up from germline, CDR1 is SGHRS and CDR2 is YFSETQ. The CDR3 runs to 16 residues. V lost 1 base and J lost 5; bases outside the gene matches: 9.

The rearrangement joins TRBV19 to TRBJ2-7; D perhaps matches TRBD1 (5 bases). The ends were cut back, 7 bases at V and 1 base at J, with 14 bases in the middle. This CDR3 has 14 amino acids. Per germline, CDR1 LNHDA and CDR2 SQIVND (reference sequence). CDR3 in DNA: TGTGCCAGTAAAACGCAGGACAAGTCCTACGAGCAGTACTTC. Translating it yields CASKTQDKSYEQYF.

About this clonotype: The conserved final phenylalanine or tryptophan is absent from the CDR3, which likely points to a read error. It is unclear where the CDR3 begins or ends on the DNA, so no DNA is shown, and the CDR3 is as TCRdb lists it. The CDR3 sequence: CASGSHYE. This chain uses TRBV5-1 with TRBJ2-7. Germline V CDR1 and CDR2: SGHRS, YFSETQ. The CDR3 extends over 8 residues, inclusive of both ends.

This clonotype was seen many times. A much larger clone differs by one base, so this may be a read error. This CDR3 reads CSARGDLGYAF. The CDR3 DNA follows: TGCAGCGCCAGAGGGGATCTGGGCTACGCCTTC. The chain uses TRBV29-1 and TRBJ1-2; possibly TRBD1 for D (5 bases). Germline V gene data show CDR1 as SQVTM and CDR2 as ANQGSEA. The CDR3 extends over 11 amino acids. Full variable domain (outside the CDR3, taken from reference TRBV29-1 and TRBJ1-2): SAVISQKPSRDICQRGTSLTIQCQVDSQVTMMFWYRQQPGQSLTLIATANQGSEATYESGFVIDKFPISRPNLTFSTLTVSNMSPEDSSIYLCSARGDLGYAFGSGTRLTVV.

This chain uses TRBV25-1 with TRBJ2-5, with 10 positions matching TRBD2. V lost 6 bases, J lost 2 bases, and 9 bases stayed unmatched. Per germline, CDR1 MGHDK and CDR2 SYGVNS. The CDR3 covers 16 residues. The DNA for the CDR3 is TGTGCCAGCAGCTACACTAGCGGGGCGGCACAAGAGACCCAGTACTTC. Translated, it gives CASSYTSGAAQETQYF.

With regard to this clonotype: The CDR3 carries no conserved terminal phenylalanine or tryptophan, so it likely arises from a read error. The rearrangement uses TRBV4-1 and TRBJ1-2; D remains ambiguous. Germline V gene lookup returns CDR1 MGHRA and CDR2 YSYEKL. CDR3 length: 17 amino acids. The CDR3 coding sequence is TGCGCCGGCAGCCAAGACGGCGGTTTAGGACGGACCTATGGCTACACCCTC. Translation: CAGSQDGGLGRTYGYTL.

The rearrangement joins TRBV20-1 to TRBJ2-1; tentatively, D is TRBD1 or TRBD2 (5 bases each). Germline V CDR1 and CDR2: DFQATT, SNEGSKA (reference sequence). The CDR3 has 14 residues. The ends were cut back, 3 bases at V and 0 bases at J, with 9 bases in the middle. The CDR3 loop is CSASGGSSYNEQFF. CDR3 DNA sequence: TGCAGTGCTAGTGGGGGAAGCTCCTACAATGAGCAGTTCTTC.